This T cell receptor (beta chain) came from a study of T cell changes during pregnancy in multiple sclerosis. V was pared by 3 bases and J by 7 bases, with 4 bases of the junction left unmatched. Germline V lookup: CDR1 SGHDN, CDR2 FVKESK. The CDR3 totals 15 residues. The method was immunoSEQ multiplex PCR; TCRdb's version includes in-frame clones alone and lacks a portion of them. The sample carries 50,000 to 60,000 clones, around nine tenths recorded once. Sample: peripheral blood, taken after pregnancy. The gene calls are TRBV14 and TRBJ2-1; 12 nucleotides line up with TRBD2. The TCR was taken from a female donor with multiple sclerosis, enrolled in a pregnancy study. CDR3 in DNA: TGTGCCAGCAGCCACCTAGCGGGGGGGCCAAATGAGCAGTTCTTC. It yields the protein CASSHLAGGPNEQFF.